This T cell receptor beta chain was captured in a study of shared clonotypes between healthy human individuals. The study's findings and limits: Apart from blood, nothing was sampled; tissue repertoires likely differ.

The assay was immunoSEQ multiplex PCR, and TCRdb's table has in-frame clones only and misses some. The top ten hold around 0.067% of the sample, which has more than 500,000 clones, about 96% seen once. With regard to this clone: Its antigen is undetermined.

Adult Caucasians living in Nashville, Tennessee made up all of the donors. Germline CDR1 reads MDHEN; CDR2 reads SYDVKM. Germline trimming cut 7 bases from V and 3 bases from J; bases unmatched to any gene: 11. The CDR3 runs 15 residues. The genes are TRBV28 and TRBJ2-7; TRBD2 matches 8 bases. Specimen: naive CD4+ T cells sorted from blood. Subset meaning: CD45RA+ positively selected. This receptor was obtained from a woman under 40 in good health. CDR3 bases: TGTGCCAGCATCCCGAGGGCGGGAGGAGACTACGAGCAGTACTTC. Translating it yields CASIPRAGGDYEQYF.